The rows below give T cell receptor beta chains drawn from one sample of a study of T cell changes during pregnancy in multiple sclerosis. Here immunoSEQ multiplex PCR was the method, and the copy in TCRdb shows in-frame clones only, minus some. The table includes 40,000 to 60,000 clones, approximately 90% detected once. The starting material was CD4+ T cells from peripheral blood mononuclear cells, obtained after pregnancy. All receptors come from a female donor with multiple sclerosis, enrolled in a pregnancy study. The CDR3 runs from the conserved cysteine through the conserved F or W. D genes are given only for firm matches.

TRBD2	TRBV6-5	TRBJ2-1	CASSYSWEGNEQFF	TGTGCCAGCAGTTACTCGTGGGAGGGGAATGAGCAGTTCTTC
-	TRBV7-3	TRBJ2-3	CASSLTPLSTDTQYF	TGTGCCAGCAGCTTAACCCCCCTCTCCACAGATACGCAGTATTTT
TRBD1	TRBV28	TRBJ1-2	CASSLAGTGRLGYGYTF	TGTGCCAGCAGTTTGGCCGGGACAGGGCGGTTGGGCTATGGCTACACCTTC
-	TRBV20-1	TRBJ2-2	CSAKYTGELFF	TGCAGTGCTAAATATACCGGGGAGCTGTTTTTT
-	TRBV28	TRBJ1-5	CASTGGYQPQHF	TGTGCCAGCACTGGCGGTTATCAGCCCCAGCATTTT
-	TRBV5-5	TRBJ1-5	CASSSQGNQPQHF	TGTGCCAGCAGCTCCCAGGGGAATCAGCCCCAGCATTTT
-	TRBV25-1	TRBJ2-2	CASSDQGGGPNTGELFF	TGTGCCAGCAGTGACCAAGGGGGGGGGCCGAACACCGGGGAGCTGTTTTTT
-	TRBV7-2	TRBJ2-1	CASSISGFYNEQFF	TGTGCCAGCAGCATTAGCGGCTTTTACAATGAGCAGTTCTTC
-	TRBV4-1	TRBJ1-4	CASSHANEKLFF	TGCGCCAGCAGCCACGCTAATGAAAAACTGTTTTTT
TRBD2	TRBV15	TRBJ2-7	CATSRSSGREYEQYF	TGTGCCACCAGCAGGTCTAGCGGGAGAGAGTACGAGCAGTACTTC
TRBD2	TRBV9	TRBJ2-1	CASSVGGLAGGLGQFF	TGTGCCAGCAGCGTAGGAGGACTAGCGGGAGGGTTGGGGCAGTTCTTC
-	TRBV7-2	TRBJ1-1	CASRPMTAGTEAFF	TGTGCCAGCAGGCCGATGACAGCCGGGACTGAAGCTTTCTTT